This T cell receptor beta chain was profiled in a study of cytomegalovirus exposure and HLA in healthy donors. About the study: Most donors, roughly 84% of approximately 400 genotyped, fell in the Caucasian-associated ancestry cluster.

The PCR ran on 60 Vbeta and 13 Jbeta primers. TCRdb's table, derived via immunoSEQ multiplex PCR, lists solely in-frame clones and lacks some. The sample holds 100,000 to 130,000 clones, about 80% seen once. Whole-study findings and limits: The sole available immune exposure information was CMV serostatus.

This CDR3 has 14 amino acids. Germline trimming cut 4 bases from V and 3 bases from J; bases unmatched to any gene: 3. CDR1 and CDR2 (germline): MGHRA, YSYEKL. This clone showed up just a few times. Its target is unknown. The specimen was PBMCs. The chain recombines TRBV4-1 with TRBJ1-5, with TRBD1 matching 7 bases. The receptor was isolated from a man aged 30-40 years in good health and CMV-seronegative. As DNA, the CDR3 is TGCGCCAGCAGCCCCGGACAGGTCAATCAGCCCCAGCATTTT. As protein: CASSPGQVNQPQHF.